This TCR beta chain came from a study of cytomegalovirus exposure and HLA in healthy donors. For this clone: Its antigen is unknown.

The CDR3 consists of 15 residues. From germline, CDR1 is SGDLS and CDR2 YYNGEE. The V gene end was trimmed by 0 bases and the J gene end by 4 bases; junction bases not matched to a gene: 4. Study-level points and caveats: Most TCR sequences were rare, but some public TCRs occurred in many donors.

The repertoire was sequenced with immunoSEQ multiplex PCR; TCRdb's copy has only in-frame clones and lacks some. The data show 55,000 to 70,000 clones, 91% seen once. The clonotype was recovered from a woman aged 25 to 45 in good health and CMV-seronegative. Sequencing was done on a sample of PBMCs. V and J are TRBV9 and TRBJ1-1; 9 bases are a match to TRBD1. CDR3 DNA sequence: TGTGCCAGCAGCGTAGCGGGACAGGGTTTCACTGAAGCTTTCTTT. Its translation: CASSVAGQGFTEAFF.